The present entry profiles one T cell receptor beta chain with its context. This sample is part of a study of blood T cell repertoires in COVID-19. Profiling relied on immunoSEQ multiplex PCR, and the TCRdb table lists in-frame clones only, not all of them. In the table there are 290,000 or so clones, roughly nine tenths of which are singletons. CDR1 is SGHAT, CDR2 FQNNGV, per germline. The CDR3 spans 13 residues. Trimming pared 3 bases from V and 14 bases from J, leaving 19 bases between. The chain links TRBV11-2 to TRBJ1-2, with D unclear. Sequencing input: peripheral blood. The sequence was collected from a woman aged 25 to 39 with COVID-19, enrolled during active disease. For the CDR3, the DNA is TGTGCCAGCAGCTTGCGCACAGCGGGGATTTTTACCTTC. Its protein product is CASSLRTAGIFTF. Full variable domain (missing parts from reference TRBV11-2 and TRBJ1-2): EAGVAQSPRYKIIEKRQSVAFWCNPISGHATLYWYQQILGQGPKLLIQFQNNGVVDDSQLPKDRFSAERLKGVDSTLKIQPAKLEDSAVYLCASSLRTAGIFTFGSGTRLTVV.